This TCR beta chain derives from a study of PD-L1 blockade in urothelial cancer. Time point of the sample: pretreatment peripheral blood. The table came from immunoSEQ multiplex PCR; TCRdb's copy has only in-frame clones and leaves some out. In the table there are approximately 94,000 clones, around 87% of which are singletons. This specimen was PBMCs, taken around atezolizumab (anti-PD-L1) treatment. This TCR derives from a man in his 60s with urothelial cancer.

The CDR3: CASSIEGTGIQPQHF. Written as DNA, the CDR3 is TGTGCCAGTAGTATAGAGGGGACAGGGATTCAGCCCCAGCATTTT. The chain recombines TRBV19 with TRBJ1-5, with TRBD1 matching 9 bases. The junction had 3 bases not matched to a gene; V was cut back by 0 bases and J by 6 bases. The CDR3 sequence is 15 residues long. Germline-derived CDR1 and CDR2 are LNHDA and SQIVND (reference sequence).